What follows are 18 T cell receptor beta chains derived from one specimen sequenced in a study of shared clonotypes between healthy human individuals. This table comes from immunoSEQ multiplex PCR, and its TCRdb copy is limited to in-frame clones, with some not included. The table records over a million clones, approximately 80% of them present only once. The sample consisted of memory CD4+ T cells from PBMCs. The subset was: CD45RA-negative fraction. The receptors were gathered from a man younger than 30 in good health. Some clones in this sample may be carry-over from other donors' samples.

V and J are TRBV7-3 and TRBJ2-5; a weak D match, TRBD1 (6 bases). Germline lookup yields CDR1 SGHTA and CDR2 FQGTGA. V lost 5 bases, J lost 2 bases, and 15 bases lay in between. This CDR3 has 15 amino acids. The CDR3 loop reads CASSQSRQVQETQYF. For the CDR3, the DNA is TGTGCCAGCAGCCAATCGAGACAGGTTCAAGAGACCCAGTACTTC.

The CDR3 nucleotides read TGTGCCAGCAGTTACAGGACCCCACTAGATACGCAGTATTTT. Protein product: CASSYRTPLDTQYF. This rearrangement joins TRBV6-5 to TRBJ2-3; no definite D call. Trimming shortened V by 2 bases and J by 5 bases, and 11 bases separated the two germline ends. The germline gives CDR1 MNHEY, CDR2 SVGAGI. The CDR3 is 14 amino acids.

This clone has only a few counts. CDR3 coding DNA: TGTGCCAGCAGCCAAGAGAATACAGATACGCAGTATTTT. Translation: CASSQENTDTQYF. This rearrangement joins TRBV7-2 to TRBJ2-3, with no clear D. V was trimmed by 5 bases and J by 3 bases, leaving 9 bases between them. This CDR3 spans 13 amino acids. The V gene's germline CDR1 is SGHTA and CDR2 FQGNSA.

The V gene is TRBV28, the J gene TRBJ1-2, with a weak D call TRBD1 (6 bases). The length of the CDR3 is 13 residues. Trimming removed 8 bases from V and 6 bases from J, with 16 bases in between. Germline V gene data show CDR1 as MDHEN and CDR2 as SYDVKM. CDR3 in amino acids: CASGSGTSHGYTF. The CDR3 DNA follows: TGTGCCAGCGGCTCCGGGACATCTCATGGCTACACCTTC.

Details on this clone: Other nucleotide sequences from this sample produce the same CDR3. The chain carries TRBV5-8 and TRBJ1-5, with D uncertain. Trimming pared 0 bases from V and 5 bases from J, leaving 9 bases between. CDR1 is SGHTS and CDR2 is YDEGEE in the germline V gene. The CDR3 totals 14 residues. CDR3 protein: CASSLEAGDQPQHF. CDR3 sequence (DNA): TGTGCCAGCAGCTTGGAGGCCGGGGATCAGCCCCAGCATTTT.

The chain recombines TRBV7-3 with TRBJ2-1; tentative D call: TRBD1 (6 bases). Germline-derived CDR1 and CDR2 are SGHTA and FQGTGA. The CDR3 covers 13 residues. V was pared by 3 bases and J by 9 bases, with 12 bases between. The CDR3 DNA sequence: TGTGCCAGCAGCTTTCAAGGGGGTATTGAGCAGTTCTTC. Amino acid sequence: CASSFQGGIEQFF.

This clone was counted a few times. V and J are TRBV18 and TRBJ1-3, with a possible D match to TRBD1 (6 bases). The CDR3 covers 16 residues. Germline CDR1 KGHSH, CDR2 LQKENI. Trimming removed 5 bases from V and 2 bases from J, with 16 bases in between. The CDR3 loop is CASSTTGPAPGNTIYF. The CDR3 DNA is TGTGCCAGCTCAACCACAGGGCCAGCGCCTGGAAACACCATATATTTT. Based on the CDR3 plus reference TRBV18 and TRBJ1-3, the full variable domain is NAGVMQNPRHLVRRRGQEARLRCSPMKGHSHVYWYRQLPEEGLKFMVYLQKENIIDESGMPKERFSAEFPKEGPSILRIQQVVRGDSAAYFCASSTTGPAPGNTIYFGEGSWLTVV.

The chain is built from TRBV5-6 and TRBJ2-5; 7 nucleotides agree with TRBD2. This CDR3 is built from 13 residues. Germline-derived CDR1 and CDR2 are SGHDT and YYEEEE. J lost 5 bases, V lost 4 bases, and 5 bases had no gene match. The CDR3 DNA is TGTGCCAGCAGCCGAGCTAGCGGTGAGACCCAGTACTTC. Amino acids: CASSRASGETQYF.

The chain carries TRBV5-4 and TRBJ2-1, with D hard to call. CDR1 SGHNT and CDR2 YYREEE come from the germline V gene (reference sequence). The V and J ends lost 4 bases and 4 bases respectively, with 18 bases between them. The CDR3 covers 16 residues. The CDR3 here is CASSPAAFQLYNEQFF. The DNA for the CDR3 is TGTGCCAGCAGCCCCGCGGCCTTCCAACTGTACAATGAGCAGTTCTTC.

The chain has TRBV10-3 and TRBJ2-3; D is unclear. V gave up 6 bases and J gave up 4 bases, with 8 bases separating them. The CDR3 has 12 residues. Germline lookup yields CDR1 ENHRY and CDR2 SYGVKD. This CDR3 reads CAIRDAADTQYF. The CDR3 region has the DNA TGTGCCATCAGAGACGCCGCAGATACGCAGTATTTT.

The V gene is TRBV29-1, the J gene TRBJ2-5; D is perhaps TRBD1 or TRBD2 (6 bases each). The CDR3 spans 13 residues. V gave up 0 bases and J gave up 5 bases, with 10 bases separating them. Germline CDR1 SQVTM, CDR2 ANQGSEA. The chain's CDR3 is CSVEDRGRETQYF. The CDR3 nucleotides are TGCAGCGTTGAAGATCGGGGGCGGGAGACCCAGTACTTC.

The genes are TRBV28 and TRBJ2-7; TRBD2 agrees at 7 bases. Germline values: CDR1 MDHEN, CDR2 SYDVKM. After removal of 2 bases from V and 2 bases from J, the junction contained 3 bases not matched to a gene. The CDR3 loop spans 14 amino acids. CDR3 DNA: TGTGCCAGCAGTTTACTAGCGGCTACCTACGAGCAGTACTTC. Protein product: CASSLLAATYEQYF.

The rearrangement uses TRBV4-2 and TRBJ1-2; D is ambiguous. CDR1 LGHNA and CDR2 YNFKEQ come from the germline V gene. The V end lost 1 base, the J end lost 7 bases, and 10 bases lay between the germline ends. The CDR3 spans 13 residues. The CDR3 bases are TGTGCCAGCAGCCAAGGCCGGGAGAGTGGCTACACCTTC. This translates into CASSQGRESGYTF.

The CDR3 bases are TGCGCCAGCAGCCAAGATTGGGTACCGGGACTAGCGGGGATTCGAAGCACAGATACGCAGTATTTT. The encoded protein is CASSQDWVPGLAGIRSTDTQYF. This chain links TRBV4-1 with TRBJ2-3; 13 bases align to TRBD2. V dropped 0 bases and J dropped 0; count of bases not matched to a gene: 15. The CDR3 spans 22 residues. Germline V lookup: CDR1 MGHRA, CDR2 YSYEKL.

This sequence joins TRBV5-1 and TRBJ1-1, with 8 bases lining up with TRBD1. J was trimmed by 6 bases and V by 4 bases; bases with no gene match: 11. Germline-derived CDR1 and CDR2 are SGHRS and YFSETQ. The CDR3 totals 15 residues. Here the CDR3 reads CASSDRTGIAPEAFF. CDR3 bases: TGCGCCAGCAGCGATAGGACAGGGATCGCCCCTGAAGCTTTCTTT.

The chain employs TRBV29-1 and TRBJ1-3, with D uncertain. Germline V gene lookup returns CDR1 SQVTM and CDR2 ANQGSEA. The CDR3 has 14 residues. V was shortened by 4 bases and J by 4 bases, with 14 bases between the two germline ends. Here the CDR3 reads CSVGTQRAGNTIYF. The CDR3 coding sequence is TGCAGCGTTGGAACACAGCGAGCGGGAAACACCATATATTTT.

This clone has a handful of counts. The chain links TRBV14 to TRBJ2-7; D is perhaps TRBD1 or TRBD2 (6 bases each). Trimming took off 1 base at V and 1 base at J, with 14 bases between the two ends. Germline-derived CDR1 and CDR2 are SGHDN and FVKESK. This CDR3 is built from 16 residues. This CDR3 reads CASSQGRRGRSYEQYF. The DNA of the CDR3 is TGTGCCAGCAGCCAAGGGCGTAGGGGGAGGTCCTACGAGCAGTACTTC.

This clone appeared a few times. The CDR3 sequence: CASSTGPYTEAFF. CDR3 coding DNA: TGTGCCAGCAGCACGGGCCCATACACTGAAGCTTTCTTT. The J gene is TRBJ1-1, the V gene TRBV7-6; D call uncertain. Trimming took off 5 bases at V and 3 bases at J, with 10 bases between the two ends. Germline V gene data show CDR1 as SGHVS and CDR2 as FNYEAQ. CDR3 size: 13 residues.